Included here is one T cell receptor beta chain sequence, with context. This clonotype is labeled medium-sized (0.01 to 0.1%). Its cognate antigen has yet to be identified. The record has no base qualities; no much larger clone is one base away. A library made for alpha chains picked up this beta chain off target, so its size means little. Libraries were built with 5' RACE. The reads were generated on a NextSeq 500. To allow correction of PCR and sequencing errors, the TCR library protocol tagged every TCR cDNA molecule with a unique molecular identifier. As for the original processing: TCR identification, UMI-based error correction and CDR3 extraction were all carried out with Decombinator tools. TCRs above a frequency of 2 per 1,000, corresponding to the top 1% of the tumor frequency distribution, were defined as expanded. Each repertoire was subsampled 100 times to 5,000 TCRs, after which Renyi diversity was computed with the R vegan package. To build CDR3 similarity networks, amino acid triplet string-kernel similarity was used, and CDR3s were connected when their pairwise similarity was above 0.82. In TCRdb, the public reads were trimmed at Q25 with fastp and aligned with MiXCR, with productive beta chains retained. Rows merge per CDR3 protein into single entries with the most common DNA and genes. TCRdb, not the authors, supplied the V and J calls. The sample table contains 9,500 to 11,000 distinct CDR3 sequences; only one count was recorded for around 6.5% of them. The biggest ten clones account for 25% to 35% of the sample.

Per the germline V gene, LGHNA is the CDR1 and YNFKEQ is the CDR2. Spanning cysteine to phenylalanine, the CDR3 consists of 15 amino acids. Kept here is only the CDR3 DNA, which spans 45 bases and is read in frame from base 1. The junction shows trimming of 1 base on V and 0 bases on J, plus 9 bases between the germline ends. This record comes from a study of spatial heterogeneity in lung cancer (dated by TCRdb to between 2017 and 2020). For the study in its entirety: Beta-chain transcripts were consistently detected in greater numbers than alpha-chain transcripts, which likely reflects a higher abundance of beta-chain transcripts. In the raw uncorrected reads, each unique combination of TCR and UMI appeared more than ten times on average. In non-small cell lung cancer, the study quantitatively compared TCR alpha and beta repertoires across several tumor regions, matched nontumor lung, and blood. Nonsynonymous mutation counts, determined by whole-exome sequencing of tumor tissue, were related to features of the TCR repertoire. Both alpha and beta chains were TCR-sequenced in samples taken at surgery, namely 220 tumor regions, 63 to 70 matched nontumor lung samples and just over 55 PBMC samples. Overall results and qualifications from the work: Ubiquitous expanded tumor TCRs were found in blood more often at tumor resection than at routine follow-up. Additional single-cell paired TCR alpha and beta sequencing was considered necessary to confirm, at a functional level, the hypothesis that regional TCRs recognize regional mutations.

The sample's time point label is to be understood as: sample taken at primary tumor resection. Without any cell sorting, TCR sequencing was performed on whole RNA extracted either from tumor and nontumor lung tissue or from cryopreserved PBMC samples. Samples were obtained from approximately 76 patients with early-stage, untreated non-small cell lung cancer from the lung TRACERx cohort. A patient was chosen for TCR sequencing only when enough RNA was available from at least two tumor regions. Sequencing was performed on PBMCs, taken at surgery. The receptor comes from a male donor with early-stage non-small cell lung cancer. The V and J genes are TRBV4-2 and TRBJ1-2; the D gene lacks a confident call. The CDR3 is CASSQAGLTNYGYTF. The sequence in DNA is TGTGCCAGCAGCCAAGCCGGACTTACTAACTATGGCTACACCTTC.